Below are 20 T cell receptor beta chains sequenced from a single sample in a study of identifying expanded T cells in peripheral blood. Profiling relied on immunoSEQ multiplex PCR, and the TCRdb table lists in-frame clones only, not all of them. The table records some 93,000 clones, around nine tenths of them present only once. Sequencing used blood. The receptors were sampled from a person aged 18 to 75 in good health.

The V gene is TRBV6-1, the J gene TRBJ2-5; D possibly matches TRBD1 or TRBD2 (5 bases each). V lost 4 bases to trimming and J lost 1 base, with 10 bases between them. Germline CDR1 MNHNS, CDR2 SASEGT. The CDR3 covers 14 residues. DNA of the CDR3: TGTGCCAGCAGTGGGGGGATAGGCCAAGAGACCCAGTACTTC. Translated: CASSGGIGQETQYF.

V usage is TRBV15 and J usage is TRBJ2-2; TRBD1 might be the D (6 bases). CDR1 and CDR2 from the germline V gene are LNHNV and YYDKDF (reference sequence). This CDR3 region has 16 residues. Trimming removed 1 base at V and 7 bases at J, with 16 bases between. Here the CDR3 reads CATSRANRARDGELFF. As DNA, the CDR3 is TGTGCCACCAGCAGAGCGAACAGGGCTCGGGACGGGGAGCTGTTTTTT. The full variable domain, its missing parts supplied by reference TRBV15 and TRBJ2-2, is DAMVIQNPRYQVTQFGKPVTLSCSQTLNHNVMYWYQQKSSQAPKLLFHYYDKDFNNEADTPDNFQSRRPNTSFCFLDIRSPGLGDTAMYLCATSRANRARDGELFFGEGSRLTVL.

The rearrangement joins TRBV15 to TRBJ2-3; 9 bases map to TRBD2. Germline CDR1 LNHNV, CDR2 YYDKDF (reference sequence). The CDR3 contains 16 residues. V gave up 2 bases and J gave up 1 base; unmatched junction bases: 4. CDR3 nucleotides: TGTGCCACCAGCAGATTCCGGACTAGCGGCACAGATACGCAGTATTTT. The encoded protein is CATSRFRTSGTDTQYF.

The table lists this clone with a few counts. The rearrangement links TRBV4-3 to TRBJ2-2; weak D call: TRBD2 (6 bases). The length of the CDR3 is 16 residues. The V and J ends lost 0 bases and 6 bases respectively, with 14 bases between them. Per the germline V gene, CDR1 is LGHNA and CDR2 is YSLEER. This chain's CDR3 is CASSQDSSALAGELFF. Written as DNA, the CDR3 is TGCGCCAGCAGCCAAGATTCTAGCGCCCTCGCCGGGGAGCTGTTTTTT.

This clone appeared a few times. The chain links TRBV2 to TRBJ2-7; 10 nucleotides line up with TRBD1. The junction had 30 bases not matched to a gene; V was cut back by 7 bases and J by 0 bases. Germline V gene sequence: CDR1 SNHLY, CDR2 FYNNEI. The CDR3 is 23 residues long. CDR3 loop: CASTQGWGQVSKTGGNPSYEQYF. The CDR3 DNA reads as TGTGCCAGCACCCAAGGTTGGGGCCAAGTCTCGAAGACAGGGGGCAATCCCTCCTACGAGCAGTACTTC.

The chain joins TRBV25-1 to TRBJ2-1; D unresolved. V lost 3 bases to trimming and J lost 5 bases, with 8 bases between them. In germline, CDR1 is MGHDK, CDR2 SYGVNS. The CDR3 has 13 residues. DNA of the CDR3: TGTGCCAGCAGTGATCGACTGAACAATGAGCAGTTCTTC. Encoded protein: CASSDRLNNEQFF.

The rearrangement links TRBV7-9 to TRBJ2-7; D not resolved. Trimming left V 2 bases short and J 5 bases short, with 4 bases between. Per germline, CDR1 SEHNR and CDR2 FQNEAQ (reference sequence). The CDR3 is 11 residues long. In DNA, the CDR3 is TGTGCCAGCAGCTTAAGCCACGAGCAGTACTTC. This sequence encodes CASSLSHEQYF.

The chain has TRBV29-1 and TRBJ2-2, with TRBD1 matching over 7 bases. With 3 bases clipped from V and 4 bases from J, the junction kept 2 bases outside the gene matches. The germline CDR1 and CDR2 sequences are SQVTM and ANQGSEA. This CDR3 is built from 13 residues. The chain's CDR3 is CSVDRGFTGELFF. Here the CDR3 DNA reads TGCAGCGTTGACAGGGGGTTCACCGGGGAGCTGTTTTTT.

The rearrangement joins TRBV28 to TRBJ1-1; D ambiguous. Trimming removed 7 bases from V and 0 bases from J, with 12 bases in between. The CDR3 consists of 14 residues. The V gene's germline CDR1 is MDHEN and CDR2 SYDVKM. CDR3 loop: CASTRTLMNTEAFF. In DNA, the CDR3 is TGTGCCAGCACCAGGACGCTCATGAACACTGAAGCTTTCTTT. Full variable domain (remainder filled in from reference TRBV28 and TRBJ1-1): DVKVTQSSRYLVKRTGEKVFLECVQDMDHENMFWYRQDPGLGLRLIYFSYDVKMKEKGDIPEGYSVSREKKERFSLILESASTNQTSMYLCASTRTLMNTEAFFGQGTRLTVV.

The chain couples TRBV30 to TRBJ1-3, with 9 bases lining up with TRBD1. CDR1 is GTSNPN, CDR2 SVGIG, per germline (reference sequence). The CDR3 totals 15 residues. V shed 5 bases and J 0 bases; nucleotides not matched to a gene: 5. The CDR3 sequence: CAWLDRGSSGNTIYF. CDR3 bases: TGTGCCTGGCTGGACAGGGGAAGCTCTGGAAACACCATATATTTT.

This rearrangement joins TRBV19 to TRBJ2-2, with TRBD1 matching 9 bases. CDR3 length: 14 residues. Per germline, CDR1 LNHDA and CDR2 SQIVND (reference sequence). V dropped 6 bases and J dropped 6; count of bases not matched to a gene: 5. The CDR3 sequence is CASSRGQGAGELFF. The DNA of the CDR3 is TGTGCCAGTAGCAGGGGACAGGGCGCCGGGGAGCTGTTTTTT.

The V gene is TRBV29-1, the J gene TRBJ2-3, with unresolved D. The CDR3 loop spans 14 amino acids. Germline CDR1 is SQVTM and CDR2 is ANQGSEA. V was shortened by 0 bases and J by 8 bases, with 15 bases between the two germline ends. The DNA of the CDR3 is TGCAGCGTTGAAGAAGGCGGCATACCTGTTACGCAGTATTTT. Amino acids: CSVEEGGIPVTQYF.

The chain combines TRBV10-3 with TRBJ2-1; D is uncertain. The V gene's germline CDR1 is ENHRY and CDR2 SYGVKD. V was trimmed by 8 bases and J by 5 bases, leaving 10 bases between them. The CDR3 is 12 residues long. The CDR3 DNA reads TGTGCCATCGCGAGAGTGGACAATGAGCAGTTCTTC. This gives the protein CAIARVDNEQFF.

The genes are TRBV7-9 and TRBJ2-5; 7 positions agree with TRBD2. Trimming removed 6 bases from V and 5 bases from J; junction bases left unmatched: 15. CDR1 is SEHNR and CDR2 is FQNEAQ in the germline V gene (reference sequence). The CDR3 is 16 residues long. The DNA of the CDR3 is TGTGCCAGCAGATCCGGGAGGACAATCGCTGCGGAGACCCAGTACTTC. Translated, it gives CASRSGRTIAAETQYF.

The chain is built from TRBV7-6 and TRBJ2-1; 10 bases agree with TRBD2. J was trimmed by 4 bases and V by 5 bases; bases with no gene match: 8. The CDR3 extends over 16 amino acids. Germline-derived CDR1 and CDR2 are SGHVS and FNYEAQ. The CDR3 loop reads CASSPLAGGSYNEQFF. The DNA of the CDR3 is TGTGCCAGCAGCCCTTTAGCGGGAGGTTCTTACAATGAGCAGTTCTTC.

V and J are TRBV7-3 and TRBJ2-7, with no clear D. Germline V gene sequence: CDR1 SGHTA, CDR2 FQGTGA. The V end lost 5 bases, the J end lost 0 bases, and 17 bases lay between the germline ends. There are 16 residues in the CDR3. The CDR3 sequence: CASSLFPPVSSYEQYF. The CDR3 DNA is TGTGCCAGCAGCCTTTTTCCCCCAGTGAGCTCCTACGAGCAGTACTTC.

The chain recombines TRBV5-1 with TRBJ2-1, with D hard to call. The CDR3 is 14 amino acids. Per germline, CDR1 SGHRS and CDR2 YFSETQ. The V end was cut by 0 bases, the J end by 8 bases, with 12 bases between. Here the CDR3 DNA reads TGCGCCAGCAGCTTGGACTTTGTCATGGATGAGCAGTTCTTC. Its translation is CASSLDFVMDEQFF.

V and J are TRBV19 and TRBJ1-5, with TRBD1 identical over 7 bases. The CDR3 is 15 amino acids. V lost 0 bases and J lost 7; bases outside the gene matches: 6. Germline CDR1 reads LNHDA; CDR2 reads SQIVND (reference sequence). In DNA form, the CDR3 reads TGTGCCAGTAGTATAGACGGAGGGGGCCAGCAGCCCCAGCATTTT. As protein: CASSIDGGGQQPQHF.

This clone was seen only once. The J gene is TRBJ1-6, the V gene TRBV30; TRBD1 aligns across 10 bases. V shed 1 base and J 15 bases; nucleotides not matched to a gene: 9. Looked up from germline, CDR1 is GTSNPN and CDR2 is SVGIG (reference sequence). The CDR3 is 14 amino acids. CDR3 region: CAWSAGTGALGLHF. CDR3 bases: TGTGCCTGGAGTGCCGGGACAGGGGCCCTTGGCCTCCACTTT.

The chain uses TRBV2 and TRBJ2-7, with TRBD2 as a possible D gene (6 bases). CDR1 is SNHLY, CDR2 FYNNEI, per germline. The CDR3 covers 12 residues. Deletions cut 6 bases from V and 6 bases from J, with 12 bases between. Here the CDR3 reads CASSYGGPEQYF. The DNA of the CDR3 is TGTGCCAGCAGCTACGGGGGTCCCGAGCAGTACTTC.